The source of this TCR beta chain is a study of patients and donors after allogeneic stem cell transplantation. From the RT-PCR reads, TCRdb called clonotypes with MiXCR, one entry per CDR3 protein. The table lists 390,000 or so distinct CDR3 sequences, around 16% of them singletons, with around 6.8% in the top ten. This clonotype has more than one count but fewer than ten. What was sequenced was blood, either unsorted or a sorted T cell fraction (not recorded which). This TCR was recovered from a human donor who was either an allogeneic HSCT recipient or a stem cell or donor lymphocyte infusion donor (not recorded which). It is not recorded whose cells these are; they may come from a transplant donor.

The CDR3 sequence: CASSEPLADWETQYF. CDR3 in DNA: TGTGCCAGCAGTGAGCCCCTAGCGGATTGGGAGACCCAGTACTTC. The chain combines TRBV2 with TRBJ2-5; TRBD2 aligns across 7 bases. The CDR3 is 15 amino acids. V lost 3 bases to trimming and J lost 5 bases; unmatched junction nucleotides: 9. Per germline, CDR1 SNHLY and CDR2 FYNNEI.